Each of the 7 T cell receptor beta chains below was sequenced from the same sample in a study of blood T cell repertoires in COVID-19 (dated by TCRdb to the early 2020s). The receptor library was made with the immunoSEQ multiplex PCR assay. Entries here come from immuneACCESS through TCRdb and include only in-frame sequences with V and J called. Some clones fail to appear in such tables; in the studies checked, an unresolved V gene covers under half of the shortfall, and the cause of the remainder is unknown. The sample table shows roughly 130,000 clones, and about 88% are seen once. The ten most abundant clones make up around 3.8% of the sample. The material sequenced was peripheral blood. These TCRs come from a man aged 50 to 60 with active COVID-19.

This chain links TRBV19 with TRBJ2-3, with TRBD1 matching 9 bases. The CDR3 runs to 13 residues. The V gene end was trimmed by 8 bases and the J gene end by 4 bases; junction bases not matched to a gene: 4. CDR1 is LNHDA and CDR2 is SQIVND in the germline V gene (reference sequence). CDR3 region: CASGTGTADTQYF. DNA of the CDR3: TGTGCCAGTGGGACAGGGACAGCAGATACGCAGTATTTT.

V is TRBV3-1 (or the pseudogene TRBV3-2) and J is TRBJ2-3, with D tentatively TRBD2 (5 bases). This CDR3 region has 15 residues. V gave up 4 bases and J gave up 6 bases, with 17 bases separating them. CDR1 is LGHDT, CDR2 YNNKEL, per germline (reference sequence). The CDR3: CASSPPGLPFDTQYF. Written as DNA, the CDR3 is TGTGCCAGCAGCCCACCTGGACTTCCATTTGATACGCAGTATTTT.

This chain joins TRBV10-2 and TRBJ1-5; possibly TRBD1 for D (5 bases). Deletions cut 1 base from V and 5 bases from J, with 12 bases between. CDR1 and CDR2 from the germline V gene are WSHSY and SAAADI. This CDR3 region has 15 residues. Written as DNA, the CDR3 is TGCGCCAGCAGTGAGTTCACAGGCCCGTATCAGCCCCAGCATTTT. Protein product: CASSEFTGPYQPQHF.

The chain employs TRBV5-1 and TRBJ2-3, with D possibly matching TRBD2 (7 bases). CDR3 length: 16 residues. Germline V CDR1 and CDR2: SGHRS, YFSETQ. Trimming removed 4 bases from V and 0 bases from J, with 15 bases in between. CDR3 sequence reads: CASSMEGDYSTDTQYF. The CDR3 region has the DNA TGCGCCAGCAGCATGGAGGGGGACTATAGCACAGATACGCAGTATTTT.

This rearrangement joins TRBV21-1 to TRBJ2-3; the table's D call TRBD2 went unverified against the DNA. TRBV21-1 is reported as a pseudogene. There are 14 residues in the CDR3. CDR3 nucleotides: TGTGCCAGCAGCAACCAGGGAGGAACAGATACGCAGTATTTT. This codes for CASSNQGGTDTQYF.

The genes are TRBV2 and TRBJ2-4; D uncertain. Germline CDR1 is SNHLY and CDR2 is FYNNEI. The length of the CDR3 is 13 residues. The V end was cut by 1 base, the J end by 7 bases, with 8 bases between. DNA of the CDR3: TGTGCCAGCAGTGAAGGAACTGTCAACATTCAGTACTTC. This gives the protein CASSEGTVNIQYF.

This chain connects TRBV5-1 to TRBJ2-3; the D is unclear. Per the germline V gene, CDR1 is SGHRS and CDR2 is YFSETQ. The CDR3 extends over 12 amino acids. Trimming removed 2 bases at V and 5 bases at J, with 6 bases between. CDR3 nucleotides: TGCGCCAGCAGCTTCCTGCGAGATACGCAGTATTTT. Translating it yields CASSFLRDTQYF.